These 18 T cell receptor beta chains were all obtained from the same sample, sequenced in a study of beta chain features in type 1 diabetes. Study results and caveats: Shortening that was moderate but significant affected the TCRB CDR3s of Type 1 diabetes patients in all four CD4+ subsets.

These TCRs' antigens remain unknown. The sequenced template was cDNA made from the entire isolated RNA. This table comes from immunoSEQ multiplex PCR, and its TCRdb copy is limited to in-frame clones, with some not included. The sample records about 370,000 clones, around a tenth being singletons. Material for sequencing was central memory CD4+ T cells from blood. These receptors were collected from a man younger than 45 with type 1 diabetes.

This clone was recorded a few times. The J gene is TRBJ1-1, the V gene TRBV5-1; D is perhaps TRBD1 (5 bases). Germline CDR1 and CDR2: SGHRS and YFSETQ. Trimming pared 0 bases from V and 0 bases from J, leaving 21 bases between. This CDR3 contains 19 residues. The CDR3 DNA reads TGCGCCAGCAGCTTGGTGGGGGGAGGCCGAGGTGTCATGAACACTGAAGCTTTCTTT. As protein: CASSLVGGGRGVMNTEAFF.

This clone came up many times. This sequence joins TRBV28 and TRBJ2-7; D is uncertain. The germline CDR1 and CDR2 sequences are MDHEN and SYDVKM. CDR3 length: 13 residues. The V and J ends lost 3 bases and 2 bases respectively, with 8 bases between them. CDR3 residues: CASSLPTTYEQYF. The DNA of the CDR3 is TGTGCCAGCAGTTTGCCCACCACCTACGAGCAGTACTTC.

In its sample, this clone was seen a few times. The genes are TRBV11-1 and TRBJ2-1; 7 nucleotides match TRBD1. Germline loops: CDR1 SGHAT, CDR2 FQDESV (reference sequence). This CDR3 region has 16 residues. After removal of 5 bases from V and 5 bases from J, the junction contained 12 bases not matched to a gene. This CDR3 is CASSLPTGARHNEQFF. CDR3 DNA: TGTGCCAGCAGCCTACCCACAGGGGCCCGACACAATGAGCAGTTCTTC.

The chain has TRBV5-4 and TRBJ2-3; tentative D call: TRBD2 (6 bases). V lost 5 bases, J lost 3 bases, and 16 bases lay in between. CDR1 SGHNT and CDR2 YYREEE come from the germline V gene (reference sequence). The CDR3 contains 15 residues. The CDR3 region is CASSPVSSGTDTQYF. DNA for the CDR3: TGTGCCAGCAGTCCCGTCTCGAGCGGGACAGATACGCAGTATTTT.

V and J are TRBV7-2 and TRBJ1-1; TRBD1 matches 7 bases. V trimming: 1 base; J trimming: 4 bases; junction bases outside the gene matches: 9. The germline CDR1 and CDR2 sequences are SGHTA and FQGNSA. This CDR3 contains 16 residues. This CDR3 reads CASSLVGIRQGTEAFF. CDR3 bases: TGTGCCAGCAGCTTAGTAGGAATAAGACAGGGCACTGAAGCTTTCTTT.

The rearrangement links TRBV7-9 to TRBJ2-7, with 10 bases fitting TRBD1. Trimming cost V 1 base and J 5 bases; bases outside gene matches: 2. The CDR3 extends over 14 amino acids. Germline-derived CDR1 and CDR2 are SEHNR and FQNEAQ (reference sequence). The CDR3 DNA sequence: TGTGCCAGCAGCTTAGAGACAGGGGGCGACGAGCAGTACTTC. This encodes CASSLETGGDEQYF.

Only a few counts were recorded for this clone. The genes are TRBV19 and TRBJ1-1; maybe TRBD1 (6 bases). The CDR3 is made up of 17 amino acids. Germline lookup yields CDR1 LNHDA and CDR2 SQIVND (reference sequence). The ends were cut back, 1 base at V and 2 bases at J, with 17 bases in the middle. The CDR3 reads CASSIAVLWGHNTEAFF. The CDR3, as DNA: TGTGCCAGTAGTATAGCGGTACTATGGGGGCACAACACTGAAGCTTTCTTT. The full variable domain, rest sourced from reference TRBV19 and TRBJ1-1, is DGGITQSPKYLFRKEGQNVTLSCEQNLNHDAMYWYRQDPGQGLRLIYYSQIVNDFQKGDIAEGYSVSREKKESFPLTVTSAQKNPTAFYLCASSIAVLWGHNTEAFFGQGTRLTVV.

The chain couples TRBV19 to TRBJ1-2; possibly TRBD1 for D (5 bases). Trimming took 4 bases from V and 8 from J, leaving 11 bases between them. Per the germline V gene, CDR1 is LNHDA and CDR2 is SQIVND (reference sequence). The CDR3 has 12 residues. Written as DNA, the CDR3 is TGTGCCAGTAGTACCAGACAGATGGGCTACACCTTC. It translates to CASSTRQMGYTF.

This clone was observed a single time. The chain employs TRBV27 and TRBJ2-2; TRBD1 agrees at 9 bases. This CDR3 is 15 amino acids long. V dropped 6 bases and J dropped 3; count of bases not matched to a gene: 5. Germline V gives CDR1 MNHEY, CDR2 SMNVEV (reference sequence). Here the CDR3 reads CASRMGQGYTGELFF. CDR3 DNA: TGTGCCAGCAGAATGGGACAGGGATACACCGGGGAGCTGTTTTTT.

This clone was found many times. The chain uses TRBV19 and TRBJ2-5, with D uncertain. The CDR3 has 15 residues. Per germline, CDR1 LNHDA and CDR2 SQIVND (reference sequence). V lost 3 bases and J 4 bases, leaving 15 bases between the germline ends. The CDR3 is CASSMMGGVAETQYF. As DNA, the CDR3 is TGTGCCAGTAGTATGATGGGCGGAGTGGCAGAGACCCAGTACTTC.

This clone was seen repeatedly, ten times or more. This chain connects TRBV4-3 to TRBJ2-7, with TRBD1 matching 8 bases. The V segment lost 0 bases and the J segment 5 bases; nucleotides outside the gene matches: 9. The germline V gene has CDR1 LGHNA and CDR2 YSLEER. The CDR3 sequence is 16 residues long. CDR3 protein: CASSQDIGQGANEQYF. The CDR3, as DNA: TGCGCCAGCAGCCAAGATATTGGGCAGGGGGCAAACGAGCAGTACTTC.

The gene calls are TRBV9 and TRBJ1-1; TRBD1 is a possible D gene (5 bases). V lost 3 bases to trimming and J lost 0 bases, with 9 bases between them. Germline-derived CDR1 and CDR2 are SGDLS and YYNGEE. The CDR3 sequence is 14 residues long. The CDR3 DNA follows: TGTGCCAGCAGCGGGGGACTGATGAACACTGAAGCTTTCTTT. It is translated as CASSGGLMNTEAFF. The whole variable domain, remainder taken from reference TRBV9 and TRBJ1-1, is DSGVTQTPKHLITATGQRVTLRCSPRSGDLSVYWYQQSLDQGLQFLIQYYNGEERAKGNILERFSAQQFPDLHSELNLSSLELGDSALYFCASSGGLMNTEAFFGQGTRLTVV.

This clone was recorded many times. Other DNA sequences in this specimen translate into the identical CDR3. The rearrangement links TRBV7-2 to TRBJ2-7; 7 bases are shared with TRBD1. The CDR3 spans 14 residues. Trimming removed 4 bases from V and 3 bases from J; junction bases left unmatched: 6. The germline CDR1 and CDR2 sequences are SGHTA and FQGNSA. The chain's CDR3 is CASSSNRDSYEQYF. CDR3 coding DNA: TGTGCCAGCAGCTCTAACCGGGACAGCTACGAGCAGTACTTC.

This clone was seen a few times. J is TRBJ2-1 and V is TRBV28, with TRBD2 identical over 11 bases. From germline, CDR1 is MDHEN and CDR2 SYDVKM. This CDR3 is built from 19 residues. Trimming at V came to 8 bases and at J to 3 bases, leaving 18 bases not matched to a gene. The CDR3 bases are TGTGCCAGCTACATGGGGTGGGGTAGCGGGAGGGTAAGCTACAATGAGCAGTTCTTC. It is translated as CASYMGWGSGRVSYNEQFF.

The sample holds a few counts of this clone. The V gene is TRBV4-1, the J gene TRBJ1-2; D unclear. Trimming stripped 6 bases from V and 8 bases from J, with 13 bases between. The CDR3 totals 12 residues. Germline V gene lookup returns CDR1 MGHRA and CDR2 YSYEKL. For the CDR3, the DNA is TGCGCCAGCAGTCCAGGTATCGGAGGCTACACCTTC. It specifies CASSPGIGGYTF.

The genes are TRBV7-8 and TRBJ1-3; D remains unclear. The CDR3 loop spans 15 amino acids. In germline, CDR1 is SGHVS, CDR2 FQNEAQ. The V end was cut by 5 bases, the J end by 8 bases, with 19 bases between. The CDR3 DNA is TGTGCCAGCAGCCCTCGGCCCTATTCTGGGGACACCATATATTTT. Its translation: CASSPRPYSGDTIYF. Complete variable domain (other parts from reference TRBV7-8 and TRBJ1-3): GAGVSQSPRYKVAKRGQDVALRCDPISGHVSLFWYQQALGQGPEFLTYFQNEAQLDKSGLPSDRFFAERPEGSVSTLKIQRTQQEDSAVYLCASSPRPYSGDTIYFGEGSWLTVV.

The sample holds one count of this clone. The chain has TRBV6-1 and TRBJ1-5, with 7 bases that match TRBD1. This CDR3 has 15 amino acids. V lost 5 bases and J lost 4; bases outside the gene matches: 8. The V gene's germline CDR1 is MNHNS and CDR2 SASEGT. This CDR3 reads CASSTSRTGNQPQHF. In nucleotides, the CDR3 is TGTGCCAGCAGTACCTCACGGACAGGTAATCAGCCCCAGCATTTT.

The chain joins TRBV6-1 to TRBJ2-1; D unresolved. Germline V lookup: CDR1 MNHNS, CDR2 SASEGT. Trimming shortened V by 10 bases and J by 6 bases, and 13 bases separated the two germline ends. There are 12 residues in the CDR3. The CDR3 DNA reads as TGTGCCATCCACTCTCCAGGCAATGAGCAGTTCTTC. Its translation is CAIHSPGNEQFF.